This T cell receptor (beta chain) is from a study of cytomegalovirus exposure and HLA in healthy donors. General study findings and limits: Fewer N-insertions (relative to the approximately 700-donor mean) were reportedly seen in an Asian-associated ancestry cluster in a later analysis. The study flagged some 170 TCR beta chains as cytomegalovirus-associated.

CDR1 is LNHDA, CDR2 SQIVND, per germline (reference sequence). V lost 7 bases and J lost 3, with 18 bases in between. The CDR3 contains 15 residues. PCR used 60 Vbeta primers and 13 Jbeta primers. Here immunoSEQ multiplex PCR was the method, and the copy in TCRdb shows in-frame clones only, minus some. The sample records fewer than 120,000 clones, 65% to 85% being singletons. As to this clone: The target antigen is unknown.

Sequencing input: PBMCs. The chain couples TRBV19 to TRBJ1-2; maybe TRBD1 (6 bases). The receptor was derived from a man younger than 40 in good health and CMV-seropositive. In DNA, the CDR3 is TGTGCCAGTACCAAATCGGGGAGGGGGGACTATGGCTACACCTTC. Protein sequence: CASTKSGRGDYGYTF.